The TCR beta chain under discussion was sequenced for a study of cytomegalovirus exposure and HLA in healthy donors. Overall study results and limits: The authors enumerated some 170 TCR beta chains as linked to cytomegalovirus.

V was shortened by 5 bases and J by 1 base, with 14 bases between the two germline ends. This CDR3 has 15 amino acids. CDR1 and CDR2 (germline): SEHNR, FQNEAQ (reference sequence). The method was immunoSEQ multiplex PCR; TCRdb's version includes in-frame clones alone and lacks a portion of them. This sample has about 200,000 clones; roughly 91% occur once, and the top ten carry 1.5% to 2%. With regard to this clone: The target antigen is unknown.

The validation cohort, a group of 130 or so subjects, included the donors and was separate from the roughly 620-subject first cohort. This receptor was obtained from a woman between 18 and 29 years old in good health and CMV-seropositive. The material sequenced was PBMCs. V is TRBV7-9 and J is TRBJ2-5; D gene unclear. The DNA for the CDR3 is TGTGCCAGCAGCCATTCGGTGGAGCTCCAAGAGACCCAGTACTTC. Translation: CASSHSVELQETQYF.